This T cell receptor beta chain was identified in a study of blood T cell repertoires in COVID-19. J lost 3 bases, V lost 3 bases, and 6 bases had no gene match. Per the germline V gene, CDR1 is SGHDT and CDR2 is YYEEEE. The CDR3 length is 14 residues. Produced via immunoSEQ multiplex PCR; TCRdb's table is partial and in-frame only. This table holds 45,000 to 55,000 clones, 65% to 80% found once. J is TRBJ2-7 and V is TRBV5-6, with TRBD1 identical over 7 bases. The TCR sequence derives from a human donor with active or convalescent COVID-19. The donor label of this sample is uncertain. Sequencing was done on a sample of peripheral blood. This CDR3 reads CASSSRDSNYEQYF. The CDR3 coding sequence is TGTGCCAGCAGCTCTCGGGACAGTAACTACGAGCAGTACTTC.